This T cell receptor beta chain was documented in a study of blood T cell repertoires in COVID-19 (dated by TCRdb to the early 2020s). Concerning the study at large: The collaborator samples originated in the United States, Italy and Spain and spanned the acute and convalescent phases of COVID-19. The repertoires were released in a freely available public database intended as a resource for research on the immune response to SARS-CoV-2. Where available, HLA class I and class II types were obtained from metadata supplied by the sample provider rather than from assay-based typing. The dataset comprised deeply sampled blood TCRbeta repertoires from subjects exposed to, actively infected with, or recovered from COVID-19. The samples were drawn from the first 160 participants of the ongoing ImmuneRACE study and from 950 to 1,500 subjects provided by 6 global collaborators. The prospective study material was composed of cDNA or gDNA derived from T cells, B-cell-depleted T cells, or PBMCs. A de-identified subject ID, COVID-19 status, age in years and sex were almost always included in the sample metadata. General findings and caveats noted by the study authors: The quantity of clinical and demographic metadata differed by source and by participant and was supplied without curation.

In the prospective study, participants were 18 to 89 years old, resided in fewer than 25 geographic areas of the United States, and were enrolled through a virtual design. In the prospective study, cohorts were assigned on the basis of participant-reported clinical history obtained from a screening survey and a study questionnaire. ImmuneRACE Cohort 3 recovered participants were defined by two consecutive negative NP/OP PCR tests, healthcare professional clearance, or symptom resolution. In the prospective study, whole blood, serum and a nasopharyngeal or oropharyngeal swab were collected from each participant by mobile phlebotomists. Over a roughly 2-month period, participants in the prospective study had the option of providing additional blood draws and questionnaires. Blood samples from the prospective study were shipped frozen or at room temperature prior to DNA extraction. Including the terminal cysteine and phenylalanine, the CDR3 comprises 16 residues. CDR3 DNA is the only sequence kept; it has 48 bases, read in frame from the first base. V and J lose 5 bases and 3 bases, and a span of 17 bases separates them. In the germline V gene (reference sequence), CDR1 corresponds to SEHNR and CDR2 to FQNEAQ.

The immunoSEQ Assay, a bias-controlled multiplex PCR, was used to amplify TCRbeta CDR3 regions from genomic DNA. The authors' analysis ran thus. Nucleated cell counts per sample were estimated from amplification of reference gene primers within the assay. To quantify the absolute abundance of each unique TCRbeta CDR3 rearrangement, sequence reads were collapsed and filtered. For each sample, productive Simpson clonality was calculated as the square root of Simpson's diversity index over productive rearrangements. TCRdb mirrors the immuneACCESS table, restricted to in-frame sequences. Some clones are absent from its copies; in checked studies, under half trace to an unresolved V gene, and the reason for the others is unknown. V, J and clone size reflect that table, while D and trimming were determined from the DNA. Recorded for this sample are 250,000 to 350,000 clones; under 95% of them occurred a single time. The ten largest clones represent around 20% of the sample.

As concerns this clone: It lacks a known antigen. Per-base quality was not reported, and no clone a single base away is much larger than it.

The V gene is TRBV7-9 and the J gene is TRBJ1-3; the D gene is perhaps TRBD1, from 6 matching bases. This clonotype originated in a woman aged 25 to 39 who had recovered from COVID-19. Specimen: PBMCs or T cells enriched from blood (not recorded which). The sequenced DNA is TGTGCCAGCAGCCCATCGGGGGGCGCAGGTGGAAACACCATATATTTT. The encoded protein is CASSPSGGAGGNTIYF.